The 32 T cell receptor beta chains below were found in one sample sequenced in a study of shared clonotypes between healthy human individuals. Only in-frame clones appear in the TCRdb table, and some are missing; sequencing was by immunoSEQ multiplex PCR. The data show hundreds of thousands of clones, approximately 97% seen once. Sample: memory CD8+ T cells sorted from blood. Noted subset: CD45RO+ cells pooled with CCR7-negative TemRA cells. Receptors originate from a man aged 30-40 years in good health.

The chain couples TRBV7-2 to TRBJ2-3; no clear D. V lost 2 bases to trimming and J lost 2 bases, with 5 bases between them. The CDR3 length is 13 residues. From germline, CDR1 is SGHTA and CDR2 FQGNSA. The CDR3 reads CASSLSHTDTQYF. The CDR3 DNA is TGTGCCAGCAGCTTATCCCACACAGATACGCAGTATTTT.

The rearrangement links TRBV5-5 to TRBJ1-3; D unresolved. Germline lookup yields CDR1 SGHKS and CDR2 YYEKEE (reference sequence). This CDR3 is built from 15 residues. Trimming removed 1 base at V and 4 bases at J, with 12 bases between. The CDR3 DNA follows: TGTGCCAGCAGCTTGAGGGATATGGCCGGAAACACCATATATTTT. Translating it yields CASSLRDMAGNTIYF.

The chain uses TRBV7-9 and TRBJ2-1, with D possibly matching TRBD2 (7 bases). Per the germline V gene, CDR1 is SEHNR and CDR2 is FQNEAQ (reference sequence). The CDR3 contains 12 residues. V gave up 2 bases and J gave up 10 bases, with 9 bases separating them. The CDR3 spells CASSLTGGEQFF. The CDR3 region has the DNA TGTGCCAGCAGCTTAACGGGGGGCGAGCAGTTCTTC. The full variable domain, completed using reference TRBV7-9 and TRBJ2-1, is DTGVSQNPRHKITKRGQNVTFRCDPISEHNRLYWYRQTLGQGPEFLTYFQNEAQLEKSRLLSDRFSAERPKGSFSTLEIQRTEQGDSAMYLCASSLTGGEQFFGPGTRLTVL.

The V and J genes are TRBV5-4 and TRBJ2-6, with D possibly matching TRBD2 (7 bases). Trimming left V 7 bases short and J 6 bases short, with 14 bases between. The CDR3 loop spans 14 amino acids. CDR1 SGHNT and CDR2 YYREEE come from the germline V gene (reference sequence). CDR3 bases: TGTGCCAGCGGGGGGGGACATTCGGCCAACGTCCTGACTTTC. Amino acid sequence: CASGGGHSANVLTF.

This clone was detected once. This chain links TRBV6-1 with TRBJ2-2; D tentatively reads TRBD1 or TRBD2 (6 bases each). Trimming left V 4 bases short and J 4 bases short, with 10 bases between. Germline CDR1 and CDR2: MNHNS and SASEGT. The CDR3 spans 14 residues. CDR3 coding DNA: TGTGCCAGCAGTGTCAAGGGGGGCACCGGGGAGCTGTTTTTT. The encoded protein is CASSVKGGTGELFF.

This chain links TRBV5-6 with TRBJ2-7; D may be TRBD2 (5 bases). Germline-derived CDR1 and CDR2 are SGHDT and YYEEEE. The length of the CDR3 is 12 residues. The V gene lost 4 bases and the J gene lost 6 bases, with 11 bases spanning the gap. CDR3 coding DNA: TGTGCCAGCAGCCTACTAGTATCCGAGCAGTACTTC. Protein product: CASSLLVSEQYF.

The chain couples TRBV30 to TRBJ1-2; D gene ambiguous. The germline V gene has CDR1 GTSNPN and CDR2 SVGIG (reference sequence). CDR3 size: 12 residues. V lost 3 bases to trimming and J lost 2 bases, with 7 bases between them. CDR3 DNA sequence: TGTGCCTGGAGGGGGATCAACTATGGCTACACCTTC. It specifies CAWRGINYGYTF.

The chain employs TRBV7-3 and TRBJ2-7; the D gene could be TRBD1 or TRBD2 (5 bases each). The V gene's germline CDR1 is SGHTA and CDR2 FQGTGA. The CDR3 is made up of 14 amino acids. Deletions cut 5 bases from V and 6 bases from J, with 17 bases between. The CDR3 DNA follows: TGTGCCAGCAGCGTCTCGGGACGGAATCCCGAGCAGTACTTC. Its protein product is CASSVSGRNPEQYF. Variable domain in full (rest from reference TRBV7-3 and TRBJ2-7): GAGVSQTPSNKVTEKGKYVELRCDPISGHTALYWYRQSLGQGPEFLIYFQGTGAADDSGLPNDRFFAVRPEGSVSTLKIQRTERGDSAVYLCASSVSGRNPEQYFGPGTRLTVT.

This clone has just one count. The chain links TRBV11-2 to TRBJ2-2; D uncertain. Germline V gene lookup returns CDR1 SGHAT and CDR2 FQNNGV. Trimming took off 3 bases at V and 6 bases at J, with 14 bases between the two ends. This CDR3 has 15 residues. DNA of the CDR3: TGTGCCAGCAGCTTCTCCGGAGCGTTGGCCGGGGAGCTGTTTTTT. It is translated as CASSFSGALAGELFF.

The V and J genes are TRBV11-2 and TRBJ2-3; TRBD2 is a possible D gene (6 bases). V was pared by 1 base and J by 0 bases, with 11 bases between. Germline CDR1 and CDR2: SGHAT and FQNNGV. This CDR3 region has 16 residues. In DNA form, the CDR3 reads TGTGCCAGCAGCTTAGTCCCGGAGGGCAGCACAGATACGCAGTATTTT. This sequence encodes CASSLVPEGSTDTQYF.

The rearrangement links TRBV18 to TRBJ1-5; D not certain. Trimming took 2 bases from V and 4 from J, leaving 6 bases between them. The CDR3 is made up of 13 amino acids. Per the germline V gene, CDR1 is KGHSH and CDR2 is LQKENI. CDR3: CASSPGENQPQHF. CDR3 DNA: TGTGCCAGCTCACCAGGAGAGAATCAGCCCCAGCATTTT. Full variable domain (rest looked up from reference TRBV18 and TRBJ1-5): NAGVMQNPRHLVRRRGQEARLRCSPMKGHSHVYWYRQLPEEGLKFMVYLQKENIIDESGMPKERFSAEFPKEGPSILRIQQVVRGDSAAYFCASSPGENQPQHFGDGTRLSIL.

The chain is built from TRBV14 and TRBJ2-5; 9 positions match TRBD1. The junction had 3 bases not matched to a gene; V was cut back by 3 bases and J by 4 bases. Germline assignment: CDR1 SGHDN and CDR2 FVKESK. The CDR3 is made up of 14 amino acids. The CDR3 sequence is CASSQDRGGETQYF. The DNA of the CDR3 is TGTGCCAGCAGCCAGGACAGGGGCGGAGAGACCCAGTACTTC. The full variable domain, rest sourced from reference TRBV14 and TRBJ2-5, is EAGVTQFPSHSVIEKGQTVTLRCDPISGHDNLYWYRRVMGKEIKFLLHFVKESKQDESGMPNNRFLAERTGGTYSTLKVQPAELEDSGVYFCASSQDRGGETQYFGPGTRLLVL.

In DNA form, the CDR3 reads TGTGCCAGCAGCCCACCCGGGGGCACCGGGGAGCTGTTTTTT. It codes for CASSPPGGTGELFF. This chain connects TRBV7-9 to TRBJ2-2; a possible D gene is TRBD2 (6 bases). Germline CDR1 reads SEHNR; CDR2 reads FQNEAQ (reference sequence). Trimming pared 5 bases from V and 4 bases from J, leaving 11 bases between. This CDR3 has 14 amino acids.

The CDR3 DNA is TGTGCCAGCAGAAGACAGGGAGCCCCCGCTCTCTTCGCTGGAAACACCATATATTTT. Residues: CASRRQGAPALFAGNTIYF. The V and J genes are TRBV28 and TRBJ1-3, with 7 bases identical to TRBD1. CDR1 is MDHEN, CDR2 SYDVKM, per germline. V was clipped by 6 bases and J by 2 bases; unmatched bases: 19. This CDR3 comprises 19 residues.

CDR3 in DNA: TGTGCCAGCAGGAGAAACACCATATATTTT. As protein: CASRRNTIYF. The V call is TRBV28, the J call TRBJ1-3; D unclear. V lost 6 bases and J lost 5, with 2 bases in between. The CDR3 is made up of 10 amino acids. Germline loops: CDR1 MDHEN, CDR2 SYDVKM. Supplemented by reference TRBV28 and TRBJ1-3, the full variable domain reads DVKVTQSSRYLVKRTGEKVFLECVQDMDHENMFWYRQDPGLGLRLIYFSYDVKMKEKGDIPEGYSVSREKKERFSLILESASTNQTSMYLCASRRNTIYFGEGSWLTVV.

The rearrangement links TRBV28 to TRBJ1-2; TRBD1 matches 7 bases. The junction had 9 bases not matched to a gene; V was cut back by 6 bases and J by 5 bases. The germline V gene has CDR1 MDHEN and CDR2 SYDVKM. This CDR3 contains 14 residues. The CDR3 is CASRYRDSAYGYTF. In DNA, the CDR3 is TGTGCCAGCAGATACCGGGACAGTGCTTATGGCTACACCTTC.

V is TRBV5-1 and J is TRBJ2-1; a possible D gene is TRBD2 (6 bases). V was shortened by 3 bases and J by 4 bases, with 11 bases between the two germline ends. This CDR3 has 14 amino acids. Germline V gives CDR1 SGHRS, CDR2 YFSETQ. CDR3 nucleotides: TGCGCCAGCAGCTGGGGACTGGAATACAATGAGCAGTTCTTC. It is translated as CASSWGLEYNEQFF.

This chain uses TRBV5-1 with TRBJ2-7; 11 bases are shared with TRBD2. Germline assignment: CDR1 SGHRS and CDR2 YFSETQ. V shed 4 bases, J shed 3 bases, and the junction held 6 bases outside the gene matches. CDR3 length equals 15 residues. CDR3 bases: TGCGCCAGCAGCGCTGGGACTAGCGGATACTACGAGCAGTACTTC. Translation gives CASSAGTSGYYEQYF.

V gene TRBV9 combines with J gene TRBJ2-2; perhaps TRBD2 as D (5 bases). The V end lost 3 bases, the J end lost 5 bases, and 8 bases lay between the germline ends. CDR1 is SGDLS and CDR2 is YYNGEE in the germline V gene. The CDR3 runs to 13 residues. The CDR3 reads CASSATGTGELFF. The CDR3 nucleotides read TGTGCCAGCAGCGCGACGGGGACCGGGGAGCTGTTTTTT.

The genes are TRBV5-5 and TRBJ2-2; 9 bases are shared with TRBD2. V trimming: 5 bases; J trimming: 4 bases; junction bases outside the gene matches: 6. In germline, CDR1 is SGHKS, CDR2 YYEKEE (reference sequence). The length of the CDR3 is 15 residues. CDR3 DNA: TGTGCCAGCAGGGCTAGCGGGACCGGCACCGGGGAGCTGTTTTTT. Protein sequence: CASRASGTGTGELFF.

The chain carries TRBV28 and TRBJ2-7, with unresolved D. V lost 1 base to trimming and J lost 2 bases, with 9 bases between them. Per germline, CDR1 MDHEN and CDR2 SYDVKM. The CDR3 contains 14 residues. In DNA form, the CDR3 reads TGTGCCAGCAGTTTATCTCTACGGACCTACGAGCAGTACTTC. Encoded protein: CASSLSLRTYEQYF.

The chain uses TRBV2 and TRBJ2-1; TRBD2 matches at 13 bases. The CDR3 is made up of 18 amino acids. Germline V gene data show CDR1 as SNHLY and CDR2 as FYNNEI. The junction had 13 bases not matched to a gene; V was cut back by 6 bases and J by 5 bases. The CDR3: CASSVNLAGTSGNNEQFF. The CDR3 DNA reads as TGTGCCAGCAGCGTGAACCTCGCCGGGACTAGCGGGAACAATGAGCAGTTCTTC.

This clone was recorded only once. V and J are TRBV28 and TRBJ2-7, with D possibly TRBD2 on 6 matching bases. The CDR3 is made up of 14 amino acids. V gave up 7 bases and J gave up 2 bases, with 15 bases separating them. Germline V gene sequence: CDR1 MDHEN, CDR2 SYDVKM. As DNA, the CDR3 is TGTGCCAGCACCCACGGCGGGGCAGCCTACGAGCAGTACTTC. Protein sequence: CASTHGGAAYEQYF.

This chain uses TRBV7-3 with TRBJ2-1, with D possibly matching TRBD2 (6 bases). The CDR3 is made up of 15 amino acids. Germline V CDR1 and CDR2: SGHTA, FQGTGA. V was shortened by 1 base and J by 8 bases, with 15 bases between the two germline ends. This chain's CDR3 is CASSLKLGGIDEQFF. As DNA, the CDR3 is TGTGCCAGCAGCTTAAAACTTGGCGGGATCGATGAGCAGTTCTTC.

The V call is TRBV7-3, the J call TRBJ2-1; D is unclear. This CDR3 comprises 13 residues. Germline CDR1 and CDR2: SGHTA and FQGTGA. The V end was cut by 2 bases, the J end by 10 bases, with 12 bases between. CDR3 nucleotides: TGTGCCAGCAGCTTAGGGGTGGATTCAGAGCAGTTCTTC. Translating gives CASSLGVDSEQFF.

The V and J genes are TRBV2 and TRBJ2-7; weak D call: TRBD2 (6 bases). Germline V gene sequence: CDR1 SNHLY, CDR2 FYNNEI. This CDR3 has 14 amino acids. V shed 7 bases and J shed 2 bases, with 15 bases lying between them. The CDR3 protein is CASIAAPNAYEQYF. The CDR3 DNA reads as TGTGCCAGCATAGCGGCACCTAACGCCTACGAGCAGTACTTC.

This rearrangement joins TRBV30 to TRBJ1-5; D is undetermined. V dropped 1 base and J dropped 7 bases, with 11 bases sitting between them. The CDR3 covers 13 residues. CDR1 and CDR2 (germline): GTSNPN, SVGIG (reference sequence). CDR3 DNA: TGTGCCTGGAGTGGTTCACGTGGGCAGCCCCAGCATTTT. Its translation: CAWSGSRGQPQHF.

The chain is built from TRBV28 and TRBJ2-2; TRBD1 agrees at 7 bases. There are 15 residues in the CDR3. Looked up from germline, CDR1 is MDHEN and CDR2 is SYDVKM. V lost 6 bases to trimming and J lost 6 bases; unmatched junction nucleotides: 10. CDR3 in amino acids: CASSLTRGQAGELFF. CDR3 DNA sequence: TGTGCCAGCAGCCTGACAAGGGGGCAAGCCGGGGAGCTGTTTTTT. Using reference TRBV28 and TRBJ2-2 for the parts outside the CDR3, the full variable domain is DVKVTQSSRYLVKRTGEKVFLECVQDMDHENMFWYRQDPGLGLRLIYFSYDVKMKEKGDIPEGYSVSREKKERFSLILESASTNQTSMYLCASSLTRGQAGELFFGEGSRLTVL.

The J gene is TRBJ2-7, the V gene TRBV30; 9 bases fit TRBD2. J was trimmed by 3 bases and V by 3 bases; bases with no gene match: 3. CDR1 GTSNPN and CDR2 SVGIG come from the germline V gene (reference sequence). CDR3 length: 13 amino acids. This CDR3 reads CAWRLAGIYEQYF. For the CDR3, the DNA is TGTGCCTGGAGACTAGCGGGTATCTACGAGCAGTACTTC.

The CDR3 here is CASSLFSGLAGTQSSYEQYF. The CDR3 nucleotides read TGTGCCAGCAGTTTATTTTCGGGACTAGCGGGAACCCAGAGCTCCTACGAGCAGTACTTC. This rearrangement joins TRBV28 to TRBJ2-7; 13 positions match TRBD2. The CDR3 has 20 amino acids. The trim removed 1 base at V and 0 bases at J, leaving 12 bases unmatched. Germline CDR1 reads MDHEN; CDR2 reads SYDVKM.

The chain couples TRBV5-4 to TRBJ2-2; TRBD1 matches at 10 bases. Germline V gene data show CDR1 as SGHNT and CDR2 as YYREEE (reference sequence). The ends lost 3 bases at V and 4 bases at J; junction bases unmatched: 0. The CDR3 length is 14 residues. CDR3 nucleotide sequence: TGTGCCAGCAGCTGGACAGGGGGCACCGGGGAGCTGTTTTTT. This sequence encodes CASSWTGGTGELFF. The whole variable domain, remainder taken from reference TRBV5-4 and TRBJ2-2, is ETGVTQSPTHLIKTRGQQVTLRCSSQSGHNTVSWYQQALGQGPQFIFQYYREEENGRGNFPPRFSGLQFPNYSSELNVNALELDDSALYLCASSWTGGTGELFFGEGSRLTVL.

The chain uses TRBV6-5 and TRBJ1-4; D not certain. The CDR3 length is 12 residues. The V and J ends lost 2 bases and 14 bases respectively, with 12 bases between them. Germline assignment: CDR1 MNHEY and CDR2 SVGAGI. CDR3 protein: CASSYLRGKLFF. The CDR3 region has the DNA TGTGCCAGCAGTTACCTTCGGGGAAAGCTGTTTTTT.